A single sample gave rise to the 18 T cell receptor beta chains below, sequenced in a study of T cell clones after liver transplantation. Clones were sequenced by immunoSEQ multiplex PCR, and TCRdb holds only the in-frame ones, with some missing. The repertoire includes 65,000 to 80,000 clones, approximately 87% of them detected once, and about 2.5% sits in the top ten. The sample was CD4+ T cells from blood, taken at the 22-month timepoint. These receptors all come from a human patient who received a liver transplant. Some T cells may be transferred from the graft donor.

The V and J genes are TRBV2 and TRBJ1-2; D unresolved. Trimming took off 5 bases at V and 5 bases at J, with 18 bases between the two ends. CDR3 length: 15 amino acids. Germline V lookup: CDR1 SNHLY, CDR2 FYNNEI. CDR3 nucleotide sequence: TGTGCCAGCAGTACAACATCAGGACGTGTATATGGCTACACCTTC. Translated: CASSTTSGRVYGYTF.

The rearrangement links TRBV5-6 to TRBJ2-6; 8 nucleotides match TRBD1. The length of the CDR3 is 16 residues. V trimming: 5 bases; J trimming: 0 bases; junction bases outside the gene matches: 4. Germline V CDR1 and CDR2: SGHDT, YYEEEE. The CDR3 nucleotides are TGTGCCAGCAGGGGACAGGCAAACTCTGGGGCCAACGTCCTGACTTTC. Protein: CASRGQANSGANVLTF. The entire variable domain, with the rest obtained from reference TRBV5-6 and TRBJ2-6, is as follows: DAGVTQSPTHLIKTRGQQVTLRCSPKSGHDTVSWYQQALGQGPQFIFQYYEEEERQRGNFPDRFSGHQFPNYSSELNVNALLLGDSALYLCASRGQANSGANVLTFGAGSRLTVL.

The chain joins TRBV28 to TRBJ1-1; 7 nucleotides align to TRBD1. V trimming: 6 bases; J trimming: 4 bases; junction bases outside the gene matches: 11. The CDR3 runs to 15 residues. Germline loops: CDR1 MDHEN, CDR2 SYDVKM. This CDR3 reads CASRTKQGFGTEAFF. Here the CDR3 DNA reads TGTGCCAGCAGAACAAAACAGGGGTTCGGCACTGAAGCTTTCTTT.

The chain couples TRBV10-3 to TRBJ1-2; no firm D call. V dropped 5 bases and J dropped 2 bases, with 9 bases sitting between them. CDR3 length: 13 amino acids. Germline V lookup: CDR1 ENHRY, CDR2 SYGVKD. The CDR3 is CAISRTENYGYTF. The CDR3, as DNA: TGTGCCATCAGTCGGACGGAAAACTATGGCTACACCTTC.

This clone was observed once. The rearrangement links TRBV10-3 to TRBJ1-2; no clear D gene. Germline CDR1 ENHRY, CDR2 SYGVKD. The length of the CDR3 is 12 residues. V was trimmed by 8 bases and J by 1 base, leaving 8 bases between them. In DNA, the CDR3 is TGTGCCATCGCTGAGAATAACTATGGCTACACCTTC. Residues: CAIAENNYGYTF.

The chain uses TRBV29-1 and TRBJ2-7; the D gene could be TRBD1 or TRBD2 (5 bases each). The CDR3 runs 14 residues. Between the trimmed V and J ends, which lost 4 bases and 3 bases, there was a span of 16 bases. Per the germline V gene, CDR1 is SQVTM and CDR2 is ANQGSEA. CDR3 sequence (DNA): TGCAGCGTTGCTTTGCATGCAGGGAGCTACGAGCAGTACTTC. This codes for CSVALHAGSYEQYF.

The V call is TRBV6-5, the J call TRBJ2-7, with 8 bases that match TRBD1. CDR3 length: 16 residues. The germline gives CDR1 MNHEY, CDR2 SVGAGI. V lost 2 bases and J lost 5; bases outside the gene matches: 11. In DNA, the CDR3 is TGTGCCAGCAGTTACCGAACGCAGGGGGCGTTAAACGAGCAGTACTTC. Protein: CASSYRTQGALNEQYF.

This sequence joins TRBV6-5 and TRBJ1-6; D call uncertain. Germline values: CDR1 MNHEY, CDR2 SVGAGI. Trimming took 8 bases from V and 7 from J, leaving 9 bases between them. The CDR3 consists of 12 residues. In nucleotides, the CDR3 is TGTGCCAGCCAGATGGGGAATTCACCCCTCCACTTT. It specifies CASQMGNSPLHF.

The gene calls are TRBV2 and TRBJ2-5, with D perhaps TRBD1 (6 bases). The CDR3 has 11 residues. The ends were cut back, 7 bases at V and 5 bases at J, with 8 bases in the middle. Germline V gives CDR1 SNHLY, CDR2 FYNNEI. CDR3 protein: CASMRGETQYF. The CDR3 coding sequence is TGTGCCAGCATGAGGGGGGAGACCCAGTACTTC.

The chain couples TRBV4-3 to TRBJ1-4; D possibly corresponds to TRBD1 (5 bases). Per germline, CDR1 LGHNA and CDR2 YSLEER. This CDR3 region has 16 residues. Trimming took off 0 bases at V and 7 bases at J, with 15 bases between the two ends. CDR3 in amino acids: CASSQDGSGLSEKLFF. In nucleotides, the CDR3 is TGCGCCAGCAGCCAAGACGGCTCAGGGTTGAGTGAAAAACTGTTTTTT.

The rearrangement joins TRBV19 to TRBJ2-3; D may match TRBD1 or TRBD2 (5 bases each). Deletions cut 6 bases from V and 3 bases from J, with 25 bases between. This CDR3 has 18 residues. Germline values: CDR1 LNHDA, CDR2 SQIVND (reference sequence). For the CDR3, the DNA is TGTGCCAGTAGCTGGGGATCTACCGGGACCGCCGCAACAGATACGCAGTATTTT. Residues: CASSWGSTGTAATDTQYF. Using reference TRBV19 and TRBJ2-3 for the parts outside the CDR3, the full variable domain is DGGITQSPKYLFRKEGQNVTLSCEQNLNHDAMYWYRQDPGQGLRLIYYSQIVNDFQKGDIAEGYSVSREKKESFPLTVTSAQKNPTAFYLCASSWGSTGTAATDTQYFGPGTRLTVL.

The J gene is TRBJ2-7, the V gene TRBV10-3; 7 nucleotides match TRBD2. In germline, CDR1 is ENHRY, CDR2 SYGVKD. J gave up 3 bases and V 10 bases, and 12 bases lay outside the gene matches. The CDR3 contains 14 residues. CDR3 bases: TGTGCCACCCGACCTGTAAGCGGGGTCTACGAGCAGTACTTC. Translated: CATRPVSGVYEQYF.

This clone showed up just once. This rearrangement joins TRBV27 to TRBJ1-6, with a tentative D call TRBD1 (6 bases). The CDR3 is 13 residues long. Deletions cut 9 bases from V and 9 bases from J, with 15 bases between. Germline-derived CDR1 and CDR2 are MNHEY and SMNVEV (reference sequence). The CDR3 loop reads CASQRGIGSPLHF. As DNA, the CDR3 is TGTGCCAGTCAGAGGGGGATAGGTTCACCCCTCCACTTT.

The chain is built from TRBV19 and TRBJ2-3; D perhaps matches TRBD2 (6 bases). The CDR3 length is 15 residues. V was shortened by 5 bases and J by 4 bases, with 16 bases between the two germline ends. Germline CDR1 is LNHDA and CDR2 is SQIVND (reference sequence). CDR3 sequence reads: CASSGRGIPPDTQYF. The CDR3 nucleotides read TGTGCCAGTAGTGGACGGGGGATCCCCCCAGATACGCAGTATTTT.

This chain uses TRBV6-5 with TRBJ2-3, with a weak D call TRBD2 (6 bases). Germline CDR1 reads MNHEY; CDR2 reads SVGAGI. The CDR3 has 14 amino acids. Trimming cost V 5 bases and J 6 bases, with 15 bases left between them. CDR3 protein: CASSPAGYEDTQYF. In nucleotides, the CDR3 is TGTGCCAGCAGTCCCGCGGGGTATGAGGATACGCAGTATTTT.

The DNA of the CDR3 is TGTGCCAGCAGCTTCGCGGCCGCAGGCTACGAGCAGTACTTC. Its translation is CASSFAAAGYEQYF. The gene calls are TRBV7-2 and TRBJ2-7; D remains ambiguous. V was cut by 3 bases and J by 3 bases, with 12 bases left in between. Germline CDR1 is SGHTA and CDR2 is FQGNSA. This CDR3 has 14 amino acids.

This chain's CDR3 is CASTLRDSPNEKLFF. CDR3 nucleotide sequence: TGTGCCAGCACCCTAAGGGACAGCCCTAATGAAAAACTGTTTTTT. The chain is built from TRBV28 and TRBJ1-4, with 7 bases aligning to TRBD1. Trimming at V came to 7 bases and at J to 3 bases, leaving 8 bases not matched to a gene. Germline V gene sequence: CDR1 MDHEN, CDR2 SYDVKM. The CDR3 is 15 residues long.

This sequence joins TRBV19 and TRBJ1-2; D is undetermined. The CDR3 totals 14 residues. Trimming removed 6 bases from V and 1 base from J, with 12 bases in between. The germline V gene encodes CDR1 LNHDA and CDR2 SQIVND (reference sequence). In DNA form, the CDR3 reads TGTGCCAGTAGGCAGGTCCCGAATAACTATGGCTACACCTTC. Amino acids: CASRQVPNNYGYTF.